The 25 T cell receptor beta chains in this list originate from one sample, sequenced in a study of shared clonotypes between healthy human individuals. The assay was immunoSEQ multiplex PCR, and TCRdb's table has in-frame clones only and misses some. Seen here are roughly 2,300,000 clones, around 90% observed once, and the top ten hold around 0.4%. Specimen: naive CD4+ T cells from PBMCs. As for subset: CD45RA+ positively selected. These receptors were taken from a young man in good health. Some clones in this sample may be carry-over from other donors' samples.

The CDR3 DNA reads as TGTGCCAGCTCACCGGACAGGGGGTCCTCTGGAAACACCATATATTTT. Residues: CASSPDRGSSGNTIYF. The J gene is TRBJ1-3, the V gene TRBV18, with 10 bases aligning to TRBD1. V was pared by 3 bases and J by 0 bases, with 2 bases of the junction left unmatched. This CDR3 has 16 amino acids. Germline lookup yields CDR1 KGHSH and CDR2 LQKENI. The full variable domain, in which reference TRBV18 and TRBJ1-3 provide the parts outside the CDR3, is NAGVMQNPRHLVRRRGQEARLRCSPMKGHSHVYWYRQLPEEGLKFMVYLQKENIIDESGMPKERFSAEFPKEGPSILRIQQVVRGDSAAYFCASSPDRGSSGNTIYFGEGSWLTVV.

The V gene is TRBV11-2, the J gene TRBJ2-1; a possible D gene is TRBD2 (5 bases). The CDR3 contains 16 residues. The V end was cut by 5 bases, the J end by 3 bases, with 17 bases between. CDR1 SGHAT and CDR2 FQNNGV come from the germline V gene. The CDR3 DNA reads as TGTGCCAGCAGCACTAGACTGGCGGTTGGCTACAATGAGCAGTTCTTC. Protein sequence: CASSTRLAVGYNEQFF.

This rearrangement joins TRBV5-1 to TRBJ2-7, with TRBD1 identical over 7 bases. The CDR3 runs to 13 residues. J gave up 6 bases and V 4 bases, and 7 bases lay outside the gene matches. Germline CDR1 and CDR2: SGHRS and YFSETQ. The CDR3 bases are TGCGCCAGCAGCACTCAGACAGGGTCCGAGCAGTACTTC. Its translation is CASSTQTGSEQYF.

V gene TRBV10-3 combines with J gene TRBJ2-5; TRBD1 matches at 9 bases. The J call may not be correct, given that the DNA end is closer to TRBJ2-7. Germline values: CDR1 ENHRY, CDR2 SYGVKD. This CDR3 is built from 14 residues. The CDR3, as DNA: TGTGCCACCAAACGGGACAGGGACTCCTACGAGCAGTACTTC. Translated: CATKRDRDSYEQYF.

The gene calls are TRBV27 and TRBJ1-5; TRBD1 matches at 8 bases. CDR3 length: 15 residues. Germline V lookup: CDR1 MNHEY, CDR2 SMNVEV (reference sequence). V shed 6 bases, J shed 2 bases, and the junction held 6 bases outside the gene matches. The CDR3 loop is CASSLGTGRNQPQHF. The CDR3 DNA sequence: TGTGCCAGCAGCTTAGGGACAGGCCGCAATCAGCCCCAGCATTTT.

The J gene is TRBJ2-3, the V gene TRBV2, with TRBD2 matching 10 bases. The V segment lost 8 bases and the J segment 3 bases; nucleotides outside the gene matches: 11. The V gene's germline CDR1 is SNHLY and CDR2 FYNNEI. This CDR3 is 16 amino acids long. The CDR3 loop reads CASSGSGRSGTDTQYF. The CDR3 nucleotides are TGTGCCAGCTCGGGTAGCGGGAGGTCGGGTACAGATACGCAGTATTTT.

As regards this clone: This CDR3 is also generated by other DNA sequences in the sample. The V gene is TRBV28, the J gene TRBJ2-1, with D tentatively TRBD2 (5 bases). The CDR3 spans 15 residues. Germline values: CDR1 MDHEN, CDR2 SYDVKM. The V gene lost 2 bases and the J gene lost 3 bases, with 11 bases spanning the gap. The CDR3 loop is CASSLGGSHYNEQFF. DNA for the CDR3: TGTGCCAGCAGTTTAGGTGGGAGTCACTACAATGAGCAGTTCTTC.

CDR3 in amino acids: CASRARGLAGGYEQYF. The CDR3 DNA reads as TGTGCCAGCAGGGCCCGAGGACTAGCGGGAGGCTACGAGCAGTACTTC. The chain carries TRBV28 and TRBJ2-7; 14 bases agree with TRBD2. Germline V gene sequence: CDR1 MDHEN, CDR2 SYDVKM. The CDR3 spans 16 residues. The J segment lost 3 bases and the V segment lost 6 bases, leaving 7 bases of the junction unmatched.

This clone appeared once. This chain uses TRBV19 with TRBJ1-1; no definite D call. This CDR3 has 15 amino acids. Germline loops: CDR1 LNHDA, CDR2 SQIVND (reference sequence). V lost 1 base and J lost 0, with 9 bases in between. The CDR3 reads CASSIGFRLNTEAFF. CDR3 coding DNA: TGTGCCAGTAGTATAGGGTTCAGGCTGAACACTGAAGCTTTCTTT.

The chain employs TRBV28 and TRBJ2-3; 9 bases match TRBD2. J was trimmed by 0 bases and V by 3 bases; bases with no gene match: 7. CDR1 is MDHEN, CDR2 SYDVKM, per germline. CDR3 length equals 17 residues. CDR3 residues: CASSFTRLAVSTDTQYF. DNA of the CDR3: TGTGCCAGCAGTTTTACCCGACTAGCGGTTAGCACAGATACGCAGTATTTT.

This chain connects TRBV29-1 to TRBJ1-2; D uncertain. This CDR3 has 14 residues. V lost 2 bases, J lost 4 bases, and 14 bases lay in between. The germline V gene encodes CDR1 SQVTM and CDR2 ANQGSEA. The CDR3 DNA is TGCAGCGTTGAAAGGGCAGAGTACGCCTATGGCTACACCTTC. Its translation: CSVERAEYAYGYTF.

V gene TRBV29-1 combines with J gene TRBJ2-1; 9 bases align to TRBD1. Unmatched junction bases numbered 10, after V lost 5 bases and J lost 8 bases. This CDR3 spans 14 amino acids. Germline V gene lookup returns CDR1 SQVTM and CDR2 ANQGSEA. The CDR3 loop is CSVRPGTGNDEQFF. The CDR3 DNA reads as TGCAGCGTTCGTCCCGGGACAGGGAACGATGAGCAGTTCTTC.

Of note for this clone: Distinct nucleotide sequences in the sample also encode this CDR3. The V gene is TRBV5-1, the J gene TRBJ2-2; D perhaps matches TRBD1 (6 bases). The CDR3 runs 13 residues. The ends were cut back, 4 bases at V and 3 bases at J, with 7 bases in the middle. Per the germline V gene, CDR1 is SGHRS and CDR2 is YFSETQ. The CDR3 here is CASSRQDTGELFF. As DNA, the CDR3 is TGCGCCAGCAGCCGACAGGACACCGGGGAGCTGTTTTTT. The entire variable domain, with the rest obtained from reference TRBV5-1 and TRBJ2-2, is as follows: KAGVTQTPRYLIKTRGQQVTLSCSPISGHRSVSWYQQTPGQGLQFLFEYFSETQRNKGNFPGRFSGRQFSNSRSEMNVSTLELGDSALYLCASSRQDTGELFFGEGSRLTVL.

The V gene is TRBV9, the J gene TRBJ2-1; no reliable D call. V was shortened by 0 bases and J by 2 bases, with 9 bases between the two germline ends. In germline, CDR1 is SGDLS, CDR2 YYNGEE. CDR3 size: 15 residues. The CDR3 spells CASSVAGEPYNEQFF. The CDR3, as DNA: TGTGCCAGCAGCGTAGCTGGAGAACCCTACAATGAGCAGTTCTTC.

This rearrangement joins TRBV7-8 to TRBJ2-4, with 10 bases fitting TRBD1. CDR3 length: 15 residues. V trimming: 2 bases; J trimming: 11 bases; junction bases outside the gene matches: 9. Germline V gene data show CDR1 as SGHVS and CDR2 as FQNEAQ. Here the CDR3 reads CASSLSLGQGIFQYF. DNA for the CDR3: TGTGCCAGCAGCTTAAGTCTGGGACAGGGGATTTTTCAGTACTTC.

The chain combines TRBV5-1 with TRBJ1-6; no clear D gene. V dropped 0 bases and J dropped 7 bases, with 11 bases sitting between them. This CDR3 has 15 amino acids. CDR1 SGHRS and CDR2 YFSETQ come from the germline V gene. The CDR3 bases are TGCGCCAGCAGCTTGGATAGTGGGGAGAATTCACCCCTCCACTTT. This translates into CASSLDSGENSPLHF.

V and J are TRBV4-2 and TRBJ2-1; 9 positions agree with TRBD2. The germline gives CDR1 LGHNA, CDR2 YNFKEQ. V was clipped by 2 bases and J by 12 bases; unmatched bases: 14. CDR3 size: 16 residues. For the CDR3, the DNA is TGTGCCAGCAGCCAATATTACACCGGGACTAGCCCTTCGCAGTTCTTC. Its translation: CASSQYYTGTSPSQFF.

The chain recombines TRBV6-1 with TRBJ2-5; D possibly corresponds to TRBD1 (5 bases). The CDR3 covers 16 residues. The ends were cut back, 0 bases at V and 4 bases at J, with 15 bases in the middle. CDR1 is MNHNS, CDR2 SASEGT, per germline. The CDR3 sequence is CASSEAIRADRETQYF. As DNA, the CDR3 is TGTGCCAGCAGTGAAGCGATCAGGGCTGACCGAGAGACCCAGTACTTC.

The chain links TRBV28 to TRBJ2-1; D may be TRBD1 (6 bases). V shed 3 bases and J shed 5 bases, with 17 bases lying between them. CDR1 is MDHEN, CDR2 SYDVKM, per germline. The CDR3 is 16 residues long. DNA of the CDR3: TGTGCCAGCAGTTTCTCCCCGCTAGGGGGAGACAATGAGCAGTTCTTC. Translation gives CASSFSPLGGDNEQFF.

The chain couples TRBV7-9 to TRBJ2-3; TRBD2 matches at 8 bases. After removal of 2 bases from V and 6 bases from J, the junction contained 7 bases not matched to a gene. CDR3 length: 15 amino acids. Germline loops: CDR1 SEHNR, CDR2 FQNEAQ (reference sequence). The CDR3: CASSLRSGSSDTQYF. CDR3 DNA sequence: TGTGCCAGCAGCTTACGAAGCGGGAGTTCGGATACGCAGTATTTT.

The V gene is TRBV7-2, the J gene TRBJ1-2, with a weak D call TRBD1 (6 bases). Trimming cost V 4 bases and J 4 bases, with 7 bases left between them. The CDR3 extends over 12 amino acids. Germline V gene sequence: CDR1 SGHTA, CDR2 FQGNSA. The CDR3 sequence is CASSSDSYGYTF. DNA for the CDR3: TGTGCCAGCAGCTCGGACAGCTATGGCTACACCTTC. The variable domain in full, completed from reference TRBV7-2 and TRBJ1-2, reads GAGVSQSPSNKVTEKGKDVELRCDPISGHTALYWYRQSLGQGLEFLIYFQGNSAPDKSGLPSDRFSAERTGGSVSTLTIQRTQQEDSAVYLCASSSDSYGYTFGSGTRLTVV.

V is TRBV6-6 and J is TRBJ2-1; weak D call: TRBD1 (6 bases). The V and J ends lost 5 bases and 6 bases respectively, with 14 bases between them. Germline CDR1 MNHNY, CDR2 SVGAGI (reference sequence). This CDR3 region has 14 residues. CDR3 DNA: TGTGCCAGCAGTACACAGGGAAGGGCCAATGAGCAGTTCTTC. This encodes CASSTQGRANEQFF.

CDR3 protein: CATSRGHPSGEETQYF. DNA for the CDR3: TGTGCCACCAGCAGAGGTCACCCTAGCGGAGAAGAGACCCAGTACTTC. This rearrangement joins TRBV15 to TRBJ2-5, with TRBD2 matching over 7 bases. Germline values: CDR1 LNHNV, CDR2 YYDKDF (reference sequence). The CDR3 has 16 residues. J lost 3 bases, V lost 1 base, and 8 bases had no gene match.

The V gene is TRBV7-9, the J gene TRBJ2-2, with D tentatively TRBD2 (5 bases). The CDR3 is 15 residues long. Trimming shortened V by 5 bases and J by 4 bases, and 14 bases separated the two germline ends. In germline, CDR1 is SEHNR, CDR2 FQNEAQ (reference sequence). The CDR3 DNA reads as TGTGCCAGCAGCGACCGAGGACTCAGCACCGGGGAGCTGTTTTTT. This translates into CASSDRGLSTGELFF.

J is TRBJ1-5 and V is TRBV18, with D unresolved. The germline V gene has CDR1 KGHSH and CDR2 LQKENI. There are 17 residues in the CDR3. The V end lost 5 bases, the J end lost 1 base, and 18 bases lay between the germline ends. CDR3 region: CASSAELGEGSNQPQHF. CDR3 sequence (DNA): TGTGCCAGCTCAGCAGAGCTTGGGGAGGGAAGCAATCAGCCCCAGCATTTT.